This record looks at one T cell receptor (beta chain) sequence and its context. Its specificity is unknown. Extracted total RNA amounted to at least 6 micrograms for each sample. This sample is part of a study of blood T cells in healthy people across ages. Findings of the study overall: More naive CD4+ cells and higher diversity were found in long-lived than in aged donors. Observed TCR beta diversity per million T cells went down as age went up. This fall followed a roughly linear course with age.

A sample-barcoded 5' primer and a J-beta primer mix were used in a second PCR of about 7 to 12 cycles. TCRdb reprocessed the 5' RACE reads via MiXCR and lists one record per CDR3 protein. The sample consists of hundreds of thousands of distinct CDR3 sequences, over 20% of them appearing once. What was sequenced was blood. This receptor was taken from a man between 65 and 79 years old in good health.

CDR3 amino acids: CASSRAGSDTQYF. The CDR3 DNA follows: TGTGCCAGCAGTAGAGCCGGGTCGGATACGCAGTATTTT. This rearrangement joins TRBV11-2 to TRBJ2-3, with no clear D. Germline V gene data show CDR1 as SGHAT and CDR2 as FQNNGV. Between the trimmed V and J ends, which lost 6 bases and 6 bases, there was a span of 13 bases. CDR3 length: 13 amino acids. The full variable domain, in which reference TRBV11-2 and TRBJ2-3 provide the parts outside the CDR3, is EAGVAQSPRYKIIEKRQSVAFWCNPISGHATLYWYQQILGQGPKLLIQFQNNGVVDDSQLPKDRFSAERLKGVDSTLKIQPAKLEDSAVYLCASSRAGSDTQYFGPGTRLTVL.